The present entry profiles one T cell receptor beta chain with its context. The target antigen is unknown. The entry originates in a study of blood T cells in healthy people across ages. CDR3 length: 18 amino acids. CDR1 is SQVTM, CDR2 ANQGSEA, per germline. After removal of 0 bases from V and 1 base from J, the junction contained 8 bases not matched to a gene. The study, taken as a whole, reports: Researchers deemed the diversity estimates from one million T cells underestimates.

It was with a sample-barcoded 5' primer and a J-beta primer mix that a second PCR of about 6 to 12 cycles was run. Carrying 12 random nucleotides, a template-switch adaptor labeled each individual cDNA molecule. TCRdb independently ran MiXCR on the 5' RACE reads; one entry per CDR3 protein. Here the sample spans 1 million to 1.2 million distinct CDR3 sequences, roughly two fifths being singletons. The sequenced sample consisted of blood. The chain is built from TRBV29-1 and TRBJ2-3, with 12 nucleotides matching TRBD1. The receptor was derived from a young man in good health. The CDR3 spells CSVEDLGTGGPRTDTQYF. The CDR3, as DNA: TGCAGCGTTGAAGATCTGGGGACAGGGGGCCCCCGCACAGATACGCAGTATTTT.